Each of the 9 T cell receptor beta chains below was sequenced from the same sample in a study of human T cells and chemical hapten exposure. Sample time point: pre-sensitization, week 0. Treatment noted: therapeutic diphenylcyclopropenone sensitization with weekly scalp DPC. TCRdb re-called the RACE reads through MiXCR, storing one row per CDR3 protein. The table has 100,000 to 150,000 distinct CDR3 sequences, 13% seen once. Source: whole blood, taken in connection with sensitization to the hapten diphenylcyclopropenone (DPC). The receptors here all came from a woman aged 18-29 years with alopecia areata. Some clones in this sample may be carry-over from other donors' samples.

This clonotype was seen a handful of times. The V and J genes are TRBV20-1 and TRBJ2-7; D possibly corresponds to TRBD1 (5 bases). This CDR3 comprises 13 residues. Germline-derived CDR1 and CDR2 are DFQATT and SNEGSKA (reference sequence). Trimming took 0 bases from V and 4 from J, leaving 10 bases between them. The DNA for the CDR3 is TGCAGTGCTAGAGACTTGACAGCATACGAGCAGTACTTC. Protein: CSARDLTAYEQYF.

This clonotype was counted at least ten times. This rearrangement joins TRBV7-6 to TRBJ1-6; TRBD1 is a possible D gene (5 bases). The CDR3 consists of 15 residues. Germline loops: CDR1 SGHVS, CDR2 FNYEAQ. Trimming cost V 5 bases and J 11 bases, with 19 bases left between them. This CDR3 is CASSPEVGRETPLHF. CDR3 in DNA: TGTGCCAGCAGCCCCGAGGTTGGCAGGGAGACACCCCTCCACTTT.

This clonotype was picked up a small number of times. CDR3 residues: CASSFFFMGNEQFF. The CDR3 DNA reads TGTGCCAGCAGCTTTTTTTTCATGGGGAATGAGCAGTTCTTC. This chain uses TRBV11-2 with TRBJ2-1; no clear D gene. V was shortened by 3 bases and J by 7 bases, with 13 bases between the two germline ends. The CDR3 covers 14 residues. The germline gives CDR1 SGHAT, CDR2 FQNNGV.

This clonotype was recorded many times. The J gene is TRBJ1-4, the V gene TRBV7-9; the D is unclear. The CDR3 runs 16 residues. The germline gives CDR1 SEHNR, CDR2 FQNEAQ (reference sequence). Trimming stripped 6 bases from V and 0 bases from J, with 14 bases between. The CDR3 DNA sequence: TGTGCCAGCAGACCTCTCCAGCCGTCAACTAATGAAAAACTGTTTTTT. Its translation: CASRPLQPSTNEKLFF. Based on the CDR3 plus reference TRBV7-9 and TRBJ1-4, the full variable domain is DTGVSQNPRHKITKRGQNVTFRCDPISEHNRLYWYRQTLGQGPEFLTYFQNEAQLEKSRLLSDRFSAERPKGSFSTLEIQRTEQGDSAMYLCASRPLQPSTNEKLFFGSGTQLSVL.

This chain's CDR3 is CASSLEGAALNTGELFF. The CDR3 coding sequence is TGTGCCAGCAGCTTAGAGGGAGCCGCACTGAACACCGGGGAGCTGTTTTTT. The genes are TRBV7-2 and TRBJ2-2; maybe TRBD2 (5 bases). V was cut by 1 base and J by 1 base, with 13 bases left in between. The CDR3 contains 17 residues. Germline CDR1 reads SGHTA; CDR2 reads FQGNSA.

In this sample, this clonotype turned up a few times. This chain connects TRBV7-2 to TRBJ2-5, with D possibly matching TRBD2 (6 bases). The CDR3 is 14 residues long. Trimming stripped 5 bases from V and 2 bases from J, with 12 bases between. The germline V gene encodes CDR1 SGHTA and CDR2 FQGNSA. The CDR3, as DNA: TGTGCCAGCAGCCGCAGCGGGTCGCAAGAGACCCAGTACTTC. Its protein is CASSRSGSQETQYF.

There are many counts of this clonotype. The CDR3 nucleotides read TGTGCCAGCAGTCTTAGCGGGCCCACAGATACGCAGTATTTT. This translates into CASSLSGPTDTQYF. The V and J genes are TRBV6-2 or TRBV6-3 and TRBJ2-3; 7 nucleotides agree with TRBD2. The CDR3 is 14 residues long. Germline values: CDR1 MNHEY, CDR2 SVGEGT. Germline trimming cut 5 bases from V and 2 bases from J; bases unmatched to any gene: 4.

This clonotype was recorded a few times. V gene TRBV12-5 combines with J gene TRBJ2-3; TRBD2 might be the D (6 bases). Germline CDR1 is LGHNT and CDR2 is FRNRAP. V was shortened by 2 bases and J by 4 bases, with 16 bases between the two germline ends. The CDR3 contains 16 residues. The CDR3 loop reads CASGLPDRDFPDTQYF. Here the CDR3 DNA reads TGTGCTAGTGGTTTGCCCGACCGGGACTTTCCAGATACGCAGTATTTT.

V gene TRBV11-2 combines with J gene TRBJ2-1; D unclear. Germline V CDR1 and CDR2: SGHAT, FQNNGV. Deletions cut 1 base from V and 14 bases from J, with 12 bases between. CDR3 length: 12 amino acids. The CDR3 loop reads CASSLVYAGEFF. DNA of the CDR3: TGTGCCAGCAGCTTAGTATACGCAGGCGAGTTCTTC.